This T cell receptor beta chain was recovered during a study of T-cell memory formation after mild COVID-19 (dated by TCRdb to the early 2020s). Looking at the study overall: TCR sequence clusters from the two donors were found to be largely donor specific. Longitudinal TCRalpha and TCRbeta repertoire sequencing tracked T-cell clones expanding and contracting after mild COVID-19 in two donors. Two young, previously healthy adult volunteers, one female and one male, were included in the cohort.

What the study reported, not specific to this receptor: Balanced CD4/CD8 phenotypes were observed for clones contracting from day 15 to 85, whereas a bias towards CD4+ was observed for a second wave of clones expanding from day 15 to 37. Some responding clones were detected in pre-infection memory, which suggested that pre-existing cross-reactive memory T cells had joined the SARS-CoV-2 response. Only two mild cases were covered in the study, and larger cohorts including severe cases with pre-infection samples were considered necessary. Whether the second-wave clones peaking on day 37 were SARS-CoV-2 specific was not confirmed. Contracting CD4+ clones turned up mainly in the CM and EM memory subsets, whereas EMRA was where CD8+ clones were enriched.

These reads were obtained on an Illumina NovaSeq 6000. TCRalpha and TCRbeta cDNA libraries were constructed by 5'RACE with constant-segment primers, with sample barcodes and unique molecular identifiers being introduced. Trizol reagent was used to extract RNA from every sample. Amplification of the libraries took two PCR steps, and the second step added a second sample barcode plus Illumina TruSeq adapters. Sequencing of the libraries was done on an Illumina NovaSeq, producing 2 x 150 bp paired-end reads. As for how the authors treated the data: The reads were demultiplexed and collapsed into UMI-guided consensus sequences using migec v1.2.7. With mixcr v2.1.11, UMI consensuses were aligned to TRA and TRB V and J templates and assembled into clonotypes. A clonotype was counted as expanded or contracted only if both edgeR and NoisET called the change significant, with noise models trained on biological replicates. For edgeR calls, the thresholds were a false discovery rate-adjusted p below 0.01 and a log2 fold-change of 1. As an exploratory analysis of dynamics, max-normalized trajectories of the 1000 most abundant clonotypes were examined by PCA with hierarchical clustering. Separately sequenced CD4+ and CD8+ repertoires were used to assign the CD4 or CD8 phenotype of responding clones. The public reads were quality trimmed at Q25 with fastp and then assembled into clones with MiXCR by TCRdb, keeping productive beta chains. Every distinct CDR3 protein forms one entry, paired with its most common genes and DNA. What appears here as the V and J calls and clone size reflects TCRdb's work, not the paper's. The sample contains hundreds of thousands of distinct CDR3 sequences, about a sixth of them found a single time. About 11% of the sample rests with the top ten.

Including cysteine and phenylalanine, the CDR3 has 14 amino acids. The kept DNA is CDR3 alone, 42 bases in frame from the first base. Sequences KGHDR (CDR1) and SFDVKD (CDR2) are obtained from the germline V gene. Between the V and J ends, shortened by 9 bases and 0 bases respectively, the junction contains 12 bases. This clonotype was picked up a small number of times. Its antigen specificity is not known. No clone much larger than this one lies a single base away; base qualities are absent. Ficoll-Paque density gradient centrifugation was used to isolate PBMCs. This sequence uses TRBV24-1 and TRBJ2-3; the D segment might be TRBD1 or TRBD2, since each matches 5 bases. The origin of this receptor is an adult woman who had mild COVID-19 (a few samples of this study predate the infection). The sample titles of this study are shuffled in the database, so cell type and time point are left out; the donor was told from shared clones. The sequenced sample consisted of PBMCs or a T cell subset sorted from them (not recorded which). The sequenced DNA: TGTGCCACCTCCACACGGGACAGCACAGATACGCAGTATTTT. Its translation reads: CATSTRDSTDTQYF.